These 3 T cell receptor beta chains were sequenced from one sample in a study of T cell repertoires in cytomegalovirus infection. TCRdb reprocessed the reads with MiXCR, giving one entry per CDR3 protein. The sample carries some 450,000 distinct CDR3 sequences, approximately 33% recorded once. Source material: PBMCs. These receptors were collected from a human donor in good health (CMV status not recorded). Some clones in this sample may be carry-over from other donors' samples.

This chain joins TRBV11-2 and TRBJ1-4; D gene ambiguous. The CDR3 covers 14 residues. Trimming took 5 bases from V and 10 from J, leaving 17 bases between them. The germline V gene has CDR1 SGHAT and CDR2 FQNNGV. This CDR3 is CASSLDWFLGKLFF. In DNA, the CDR3 is TGTGCCAGCAGCCTCGACTGGTTTTTGGGAAAACTGTTTTTT. The full variable domain, in which reference TRBV11-2 and TRBJ1-4 provide the parts outside the CDR3, is EAGVAQSPRYKIIEKRQSVAFWCNPISGHATLYWYQQILGQGPKLLIQFQNNGVVDDSQLPKDRFSAERLKGVDSTLKIQPAKLEDSAVYLCASSLDWFLGKLFFGSGTQLSVL.

The rearrangement uses TRBV6-2 or TRBV6-3 and TRBJ1-1, with D perhaps matching TRBD1 (5 bases). Germline CDR1 is MNHEY and CDR2 is SVGEGT. The V end lost 3 bases, the J end lost 8 bases, and 13 bases lay between the germline ends. CDR3 length: 13 residues. The CDR3 spells CASSYLGYREAFF. The DNA of the CDR3 is TGTGCCAGCAGTTATTTAGGGTACAGGGAAGCTTTCTTT.

This chain joins TRBV7-9 and TRBJ1-2; no clear D. Germline CDR1 SEHNR, CDR2 FQNEAQ (reference sequence). The CDR3 is made up of 13 amino acids. Trimming shortened V by 5 bases and J by 1 base, and 8 bases separated the two germline ends. CDR3 protein: CASSREGNYGYTF. The CDR3 nucleotides read TGTGCCAGCAGCCGGGAAGGTAACTATGGCTACACCTTC. Using reference TRBV7-9 and TRBJ1-2 for the parts outside the CDR3, the full variable domain is DTGVSQNPRHKITKRGQNVTFRCDPISEHNRLYWYRQTLGQGPEFLTYFQNEAQLEKSRLLSDRFSAERPKGSFSTLEIQRTEQGDSAMYLCASSREGNYGYTFGSGTRLTVV.